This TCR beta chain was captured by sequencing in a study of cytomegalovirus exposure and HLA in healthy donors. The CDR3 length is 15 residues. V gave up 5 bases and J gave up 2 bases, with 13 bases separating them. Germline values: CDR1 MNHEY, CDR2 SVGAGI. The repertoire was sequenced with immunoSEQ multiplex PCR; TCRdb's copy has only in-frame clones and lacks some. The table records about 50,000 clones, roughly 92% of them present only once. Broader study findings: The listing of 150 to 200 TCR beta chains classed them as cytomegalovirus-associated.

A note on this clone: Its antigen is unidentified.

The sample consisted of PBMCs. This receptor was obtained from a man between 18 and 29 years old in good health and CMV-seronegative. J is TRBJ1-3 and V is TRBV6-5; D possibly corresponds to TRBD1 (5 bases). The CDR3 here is CASSPTGVAGNTIYF. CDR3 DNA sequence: TGTGCCAGCAGTCCTACGGGGGTTGCTGGAAACACCATATATTTT.